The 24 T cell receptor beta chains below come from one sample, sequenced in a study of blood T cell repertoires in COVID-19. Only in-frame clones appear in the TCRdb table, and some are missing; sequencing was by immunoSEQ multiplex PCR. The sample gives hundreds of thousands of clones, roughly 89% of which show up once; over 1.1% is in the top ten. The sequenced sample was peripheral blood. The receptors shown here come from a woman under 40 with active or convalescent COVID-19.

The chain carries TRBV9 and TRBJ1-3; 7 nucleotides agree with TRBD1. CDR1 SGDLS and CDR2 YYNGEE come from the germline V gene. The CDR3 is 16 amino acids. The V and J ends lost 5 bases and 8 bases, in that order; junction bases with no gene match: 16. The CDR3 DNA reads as TGTGCCAGCAGTGATAGCAGGGACAGCCGACGAGACACCATATATTTT. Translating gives CASSDSRDSRRDTIYF.

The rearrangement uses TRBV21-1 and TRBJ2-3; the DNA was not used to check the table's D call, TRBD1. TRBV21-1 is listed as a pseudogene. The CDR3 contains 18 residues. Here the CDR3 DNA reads TGTGCCAGCAGCAAAGGGCTCTTTGGGCAGGAAGAATCAGATACGCAGTATTTT. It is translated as CASSKGLFGQEESDTQYF.

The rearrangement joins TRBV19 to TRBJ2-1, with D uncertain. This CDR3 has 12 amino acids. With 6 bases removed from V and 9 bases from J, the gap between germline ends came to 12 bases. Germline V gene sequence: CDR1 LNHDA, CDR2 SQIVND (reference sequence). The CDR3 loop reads CASRAPGAEQFF. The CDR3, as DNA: TGTGCCAGTAGAGCACCGGGTGCTGAGCAGTTCTTC.

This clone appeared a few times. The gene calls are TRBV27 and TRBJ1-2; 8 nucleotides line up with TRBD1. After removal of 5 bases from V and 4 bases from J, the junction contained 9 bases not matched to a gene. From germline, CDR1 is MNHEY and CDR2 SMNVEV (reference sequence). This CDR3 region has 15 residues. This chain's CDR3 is CASSQDRDVTYGYTF. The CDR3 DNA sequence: TGTGCCAGCAGTCAGGACAGGGACGTTACCTATGGCTACACCTTC.

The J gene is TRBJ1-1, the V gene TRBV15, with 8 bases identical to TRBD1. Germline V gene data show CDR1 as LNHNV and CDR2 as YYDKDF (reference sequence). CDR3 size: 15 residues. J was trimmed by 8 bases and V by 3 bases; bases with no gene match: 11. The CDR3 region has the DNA TGTGCCACCAGCAGCGCCTACGGCAGGGGGCGGGAAGCTTTCTTT. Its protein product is CATSSAYGRGREAFF.

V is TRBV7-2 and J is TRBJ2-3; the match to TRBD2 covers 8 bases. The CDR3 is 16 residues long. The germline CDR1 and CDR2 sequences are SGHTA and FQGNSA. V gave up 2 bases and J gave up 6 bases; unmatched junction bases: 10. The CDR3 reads CASSLSMAGGRDTQYF. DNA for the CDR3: TGTGCCAGCAGCTTATCCATGGCGGGAGGACGGGATACGCAGTATTTT.

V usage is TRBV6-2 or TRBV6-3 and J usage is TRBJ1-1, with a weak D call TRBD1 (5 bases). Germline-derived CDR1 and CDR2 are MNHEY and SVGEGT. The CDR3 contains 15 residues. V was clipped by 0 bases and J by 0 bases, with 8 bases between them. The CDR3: CASSYSQGLNTEAFF. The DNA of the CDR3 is TGTGCCAGCAGTTACTCCCAGGGTTTGAACACTGAAGCTTTCTTT.

Here the CDR3 DNA reads TGTGCCAGCAGTGTTCTAGGACAGGGGAACACTGAAGCTTTCTTT. Protein sequence: CASSVLGQGNTEAFF. The chain recombines TRBV2 with TRBJ1-1, with 8 positions matching TRBD1. The V gene's germline CDR1 is SNHLY and CDR2 FYNNEI. There are 15 residues in the CDR3. Losses at the gene ends were 4 bases for V and 1 base for J; bases not matched to a gene: 5.

The CDR3 coding sequence is TGTGCCAGCAGTGAAGGTCCGTCCCTTTATGGCTACACCTTC. Translation: CASSEGPSLYGYTF. The chain recombines TRBV6-1 with TRBJ1-2; no firm D call. Germline V gene data show CDR1 as MNHNS and CDR2 as SASEGT. The CDR3 runs to 14 residues. V shed 1 base and J shed 5 bases, with 11 bases lying between them.

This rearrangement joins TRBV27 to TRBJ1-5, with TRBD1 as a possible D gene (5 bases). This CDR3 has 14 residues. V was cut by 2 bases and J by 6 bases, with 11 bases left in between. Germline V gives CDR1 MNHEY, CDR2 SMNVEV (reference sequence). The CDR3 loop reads CASSLGAGFQPQHF. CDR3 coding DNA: TGTGCCAGCAGTTTAGGAGCAGGGTTTCAGCCCCAGCATTTT.

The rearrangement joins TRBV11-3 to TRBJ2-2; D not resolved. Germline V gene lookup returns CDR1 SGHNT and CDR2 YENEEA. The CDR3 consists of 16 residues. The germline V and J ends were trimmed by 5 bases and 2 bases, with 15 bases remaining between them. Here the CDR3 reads CASSPGLVPNTGELFF. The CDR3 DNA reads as TGTGCCAGCAGCCCAGGTCTTGTGCCAAACACCGGGGAGCTGTTTTTT. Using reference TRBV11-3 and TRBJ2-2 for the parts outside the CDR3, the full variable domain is EAGVVQSPRYKIIEKKQPVAFWCNPISGHNTLYWYLQNLGQGPELLIRYENEEAVDDSQLPKDRFSAERLKGVDSTLKIQPAELGDSAVYLCASSPGLVPNTGELFFGEGSRLTVL.

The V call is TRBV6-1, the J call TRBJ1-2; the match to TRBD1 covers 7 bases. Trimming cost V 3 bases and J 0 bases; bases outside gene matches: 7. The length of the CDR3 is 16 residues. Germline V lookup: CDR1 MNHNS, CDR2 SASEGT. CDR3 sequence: CASSETGISANYGYTF. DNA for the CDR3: TGTGCCAGCAGTGAGACAGGGATCTCAGCTAACTATGGCTACACCTTC.

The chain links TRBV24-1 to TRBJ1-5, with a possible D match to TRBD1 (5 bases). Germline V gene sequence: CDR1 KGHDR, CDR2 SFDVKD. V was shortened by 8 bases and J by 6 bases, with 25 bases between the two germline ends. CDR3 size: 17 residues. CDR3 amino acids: CATTVLDLGGSGQPQHF. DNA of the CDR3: TGTGCCACCACCGTATTGGACTTGGGGGGTTCGGGTCAGCCCCAGCATTTT.

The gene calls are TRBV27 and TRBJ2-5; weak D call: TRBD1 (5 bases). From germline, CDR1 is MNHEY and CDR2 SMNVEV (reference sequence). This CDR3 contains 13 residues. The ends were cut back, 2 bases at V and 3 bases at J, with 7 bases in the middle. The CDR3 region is CASSLQGKETQYF. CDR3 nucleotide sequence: TGTGCCAGCAGTTTACAGGGAAAAGAGACCCAGTACTTC.

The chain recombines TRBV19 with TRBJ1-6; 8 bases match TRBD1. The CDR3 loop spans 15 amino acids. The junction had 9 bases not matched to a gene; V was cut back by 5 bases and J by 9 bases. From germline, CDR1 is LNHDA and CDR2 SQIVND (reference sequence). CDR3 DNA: TGTGCCAGTAGTCCGGACAGGACAGGGAGTTCACCCCTCCACTTT. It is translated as CASSPDRTGSSPLHF.

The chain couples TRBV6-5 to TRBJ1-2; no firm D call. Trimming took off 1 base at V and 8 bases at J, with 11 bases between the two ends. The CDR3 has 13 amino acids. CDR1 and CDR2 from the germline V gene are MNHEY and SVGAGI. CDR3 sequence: CASSYYPGQGYTF. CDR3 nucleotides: TGTGCCAGCAGTTACTATCCAGGTCAAGGCTACACCTTC.

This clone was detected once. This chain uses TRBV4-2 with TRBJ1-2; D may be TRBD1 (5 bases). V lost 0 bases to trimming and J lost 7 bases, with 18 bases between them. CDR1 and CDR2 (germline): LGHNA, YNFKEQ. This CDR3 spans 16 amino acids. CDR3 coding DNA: TGTGCCAGCAGCCAAGATCGGGGGGAAGTTCAAGGTGGCTACACCTTC. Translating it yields CASSQDRGEVQGGYTF.

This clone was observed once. The CDR3 protein is CASSEFGVTEAFF. The DNA of the CDR3 is TGTGCCAGCAGTGAATTCGGAGTCACTGAAGCTTTCTTT. The chain is built from TRBV25-1 and TRBJ1-1, with D unclear. The CDR3 runs 13 residues. With 1 base removed from V and 4 bases from J, the gap between germline ends came to 7 bases. The V gene's germline CDR1 is MGHDK and CDR2 SYGVNS.

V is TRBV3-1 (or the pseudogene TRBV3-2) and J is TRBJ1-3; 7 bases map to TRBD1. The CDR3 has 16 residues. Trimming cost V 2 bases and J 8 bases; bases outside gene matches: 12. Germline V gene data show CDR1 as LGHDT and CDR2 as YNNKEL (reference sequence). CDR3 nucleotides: TGTGCCAGCAGCCAATTCCTGACAGGGAAAGCGGACACCATATATTTT. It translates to CASSQFLTGKADTIYF.

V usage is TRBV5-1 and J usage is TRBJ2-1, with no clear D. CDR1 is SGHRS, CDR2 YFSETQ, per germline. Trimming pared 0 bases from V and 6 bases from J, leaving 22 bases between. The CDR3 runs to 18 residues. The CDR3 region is CASSLGIAGSYIGNEQFF. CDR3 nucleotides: TGCGCCAGCAGCTTGGGCATCGCCGGGTCCTACATTGGCAATGAGCAGTTCTTC.

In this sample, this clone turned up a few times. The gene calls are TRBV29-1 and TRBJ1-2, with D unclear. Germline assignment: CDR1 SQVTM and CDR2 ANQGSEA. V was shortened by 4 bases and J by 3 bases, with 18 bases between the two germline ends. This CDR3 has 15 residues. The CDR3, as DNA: TGCAGCGTTGGTGGCGGTACGGGTTATGACTATGGCTACACCTTC. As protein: CSVGGGTGYDYGYTF.

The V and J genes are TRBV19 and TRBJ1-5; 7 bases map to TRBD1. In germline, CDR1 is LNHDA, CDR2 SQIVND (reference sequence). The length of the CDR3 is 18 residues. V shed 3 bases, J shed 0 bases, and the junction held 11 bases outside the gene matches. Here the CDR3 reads CASSISGTVIFSNQPQHF. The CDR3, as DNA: TGTGCCAGTAGTATCTCCGGGACAGTGATCTTTAGCAATCAGCCCCAGCATTTT.

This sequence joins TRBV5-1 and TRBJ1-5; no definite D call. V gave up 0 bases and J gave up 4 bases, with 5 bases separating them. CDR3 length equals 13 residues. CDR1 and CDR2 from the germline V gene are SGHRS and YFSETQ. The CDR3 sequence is CASSLAGNQPQHF. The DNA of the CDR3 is TGCGCCAGCAGCTTGGCGGGGAATCAGCCCCAGCATTTT.

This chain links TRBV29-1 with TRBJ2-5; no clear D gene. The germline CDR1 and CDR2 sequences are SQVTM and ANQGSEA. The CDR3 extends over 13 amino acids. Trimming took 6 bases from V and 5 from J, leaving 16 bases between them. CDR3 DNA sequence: TGCAGCGTCCCCGAAAAGCCTCCGGAGACCCAGTACTTC. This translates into CSVPEKPPETQYF.